What follows are 8 T cell receptor beta chains derived from one specimen sequenced in a study of T-cell memory formation after mild COVID-19. TCRdb processed the 5' RACE reads anew with MiXCR; each CDR3 protein has one entry. The repertoire holds under 200,000 distinct CDR3 sequences, with about a third as singletons. The sample taken for sequencing was PBMCs or a T cell subset sorted from them (not recorded which). The receptors were gathered from an adult woman who had mild COVID-19 (a few samples of this study predate the infection). Cell type and time point are not known.

Here the CDR3 reads CASSPHDSSITSGANVLTF. For the CDR3, the DNA is TGTGCCAGCTCACCCCATGACAGCTCTATTACCTCTGGGGCCAACGTCCTGACTTTC. The chain uses TRBV9 and TRBJ2-6, with D possibly matching TRBD1 (5 bases). Trimming took 7 bases from V and 0 from J, leaving 23 bases between them. The CDR3 has 19 amino acids. Germline CDR1 reads SGDLS; CDR2 reads YYNGEE.

The chain has TRBV3-1 and TRBJ2-7, with a possible D match to TRBD1 (6 bases). The CDR3 totals 15 residues. CDR1 is LGHDT and CDR2 is YNNKEL in the germline V gene (reference sequence). V shed 8 bases and J shed 9 bases, with 26 bases lying between them. CDR3 residues: CASLDPGRGVGRQYF. The CDR3, as DNA: TGTGCCAGCCTTGACCCCGGCAGGGGCGTGGGAAGGCAGTACTTC.

This clonotype turned up a few times. This rearrangement joins TRBV13 to TRBJ2-7, with 7 bases matching TRBD1. From germline, CDR1 is PRHDT and CDR2 FYEKMQ (reference sequence). The CDR3 length is 16 residues. V lost 4 bases, J lost 0 bases, and 9 bases stayed unmatched. CDR3 DNA: TGTGCCAGCAGCTCAGAGGGGGCAGGGCACTCCTACGAGCAGTACTTC. As protein: CASSSEGAGHSYEQYF.

This clonotype was counted only a few times. The chain has TRBV18 and TRBJ2-6, with TRBD1 matching over 7 bases. Germline V gene sequence: CDR1 KGHSH, CDR2 LQKENI. CDR3 length equals 17 residues. Germline trimming cut 2 bases from V and 0 bases from J; bases unmatched to any gene: 4. CDR3 sequence reads: CASSPSRTGSGANVLTF. Written as DNA, the CDR3 is TGTGCCAGCTCACCATCGAGGACAGGCTCTGGGGCCAACGTCCTGACTTTC.

This clonotype was observed a handful of times. The chain carries TRBV27 and TRBJ1-4, with 9 bases matching TRBD1. This CDR3 is built from 14 residues. With V trimmed by 10 bases and J by 6 bases, 9 bases remained unmatched. Germline V CDR1 and CDR2: MNHEY, SMNVEV (reference sequence). CDR3 DNA sequence: TGTGCCACTGGCCGGGACAGGGTGGATGAAAAACTGTTTTTT. This sequence encodes CATGRDRVDEKLFF.

V usage is TRBV19 and J usage is TRBJ2-5; D not certain. This CDR3 has 14 residues. Trimming shortened V by 1 base and J by 4 bases, and 10 bases separated the two germline ends. Looked up from germline, CDR1 is LNHDA and CDR2 is SQIVND (reference sequence). CDR3 coding DNA: TGTGCCAGTAGTATAGGGCCAGTGGCAGAGACCCAGTACTTC. Protein: CASSIGPVAETQYF.

The rearrangement joins TRBV10-3 to TRBJ2-7; D gene uncertain. This CDR3 has 14 amino acids. Trimming removed 6 bases at V and 0 bases at J, with 12 bases between. The germline V gene has CDR1 ENHRY and CDR2 SYGVKD. This CDR3 is CAIRKGSLSYEQYF. CDR3 nucleotides: TGTGCCATCAGAAAGGGATCCCTCTCCTACGAGCAGTACTTC.

The rearrangement joins TRBV6-4 to TRBJ2-1; D tentatively reads TRBD1 or TRBD2 (5 bases each). CDR3 length equals 15 residues. Trimming pared 5 bases from V and 4 bases from J, leaving 15 bases between. Germline V gene sequence: CDR1 MRHNA, CDR2 SNTAGT. DNA for the CDR3: TGTGCCAGCAGTCGGGGATCAGGGCAATACAATGAGCAGTTCTTC. Its protein is CASSRGSGQYNEQFF.